The T cell receptor (beta chain) under discussion was sequenced for a study of T cell responses to AZD1222 COVID-19 vaccine. Study-wide results and limits: Clonal diversity was possibly underestimated, and white British individuals and females predominated among donors. It was only a handful of AZD1222 recipients who were seropositive at baseline.

TCRdb's table, derived via immunoSEQ multiplex PCR, lists solely in-frame clones and lacks some. The sample holds about 150,000 clones, about nine tenths seen once. Points on this clone: Its matching antigen is unknown.

The source is an adult in good health. The starting material was peripheral blood, obtained on day 0 of AZD1222 vaccination.

The CDR3 here is CASSQSANQPQHF. CDR3 bases: TGCGCCAGCAGCCAATCCGCCAATCAGCCCCAGCATTTT. The J gene is TRBJ1-5, the V gene TRBV4-1; D is undetermined. The germline V gene encodes CDR1 MGHRA and CDR2 YSYEKL. This CDR3 contains 13 residues. The V end was cut by 2 bases, the J end by 3 bases, with 5 bases between.